Shown below are 18 T cell receptor beta chains from a single sample sequenced in a study of radiation and T cells in renal cell carcinoma. Measured with immunoSEQ multiplex PCR; TCRdb has only the in-frame clones, and not every one. The sample comprises approximately 61,000 clones, around 81% of which are singletons, and roughly 7% rests with the top ten. Specified time point: blood 2 weeks post-SBRT. The treatment is: 15 Gy SBRT to primary tumor, nephrectomy 4 weeks later. Specimen: blood, collected from a patient whose treatment included radiotherapy and nephrectomy. These receptors were collected from a man between 60 and 75 years old with renal cell carcinoma.

The rearrangement joins TRBV28 to TRBJ2-1; 16 bases agree with TRBD2. This CDR3 contains 13 residues. V dropped 8 bases and J dropped 16; count of bases not matched to a gene: 8. Germline values: CDR1 MDHEN, CDR2 SYDVKM. The CDR3 region is CASGTSGREGDFF. The CDR3, as DNA: TGTGCCAGCGGGACTAGCGGGAGGGAGGGCGATTTCTTC.

The chain employs TRBV6-6 and TRBJ1-1; D is perhaps TRBD1 (6 bases). Germline assignment: CDR1 MNHNY and CDR2 SVGAGI (reference sequence). The CDR3 loop spans 14 amino acids. V gave up 6 bases and J gave up 0 bases, with 11 bases separating them. CDR3 in amino acids: CASRRQAMNTEAFF. The CDR3 coding sequence is TGTGCCAGCAGGAGACAGGCCATGAACACTGAAGCTTTCTTT.

The chain recombines TRBV5-6 with TRBJ2-1; tentative D call: TRBD2 (5 bases). The germline V gene encodes CDR1 SGHDT and CDR2 YYEEEE. The CDR3 consists of 13 residues. V shed 4 bases and J shed 8 bases, with 13 bases lying between them. The CDR3 sequence is CASSRRRIDEQFF. For the CDR3, the DNA is TGTGCCAGCAGCCGGCGGAGGATCGATGAGCAGTTCTTC.

V is TRBV18 and J is TRBJ2-7, with a weak D call TRBD2 (5 bases). Germline CDR1 and CDR2: KGHSH and LQKENI. Trimming pared 3 bases from V and 3 bases from J, leaving 12 bases between. The CDR3 is 14 residues long. Here the CDR3 DNA reads TGTGCCAGCTCACCTTACGACTACAACTACGAGCAGTACTTC. As protein: CASSPYDYNYEQYF. Complete variable domain (other parts from reference TRBV18 and TRBJ2-7): NAGVMQNPRHLVRRRGQEARLRCSPMKGHSHVYWYRQLPEEGLKFMVYLQKENIIDESGMPKERFSAEFPKEGPSILRIQQVVRGDSAAYFCASSPYDYNYEQYFGPGTRLTVT.

This chain joins TRBV11-2 and TRBJ2-1, with D possibly being TRBD1 (5 bases). The CDR3 is made up of 11 amino acids. Trimming took off 4 bases at V and 12 bases at J, with 10 bases between the two ends. Germline V gene data show CDR1 as SGHAT and CDR2 as FQNNGV. CDR3 sequence: CASSYRLGQFF. The CDR3 nucleotides are TGTGCCAGCAGCTACAGGCTCGGGCAGTTCTTC.

The chain uses TRBV27 and TRBJ2-5; D perhaps matches TRBD1 (6 bases). The CDR3 totals 14 residues. Germline lookup yields CDR1 MNHEY and CDR2 SMNVEV (reference sequence). V was clipped by 5 bases and J by 1 base, with 11 bases between them. For the CDR3, the DNA is TGTGCCAGCAGTCATACAGGGACCCAAGAGACCCAGTACTTC. It translates to CASSHTGTQETQYF.

This clone has only a few counts. The chain joins TRBV29-1 to TRBJ1-1; D may be TRBD1 (6 bases). Trimming left V 6 bases short and J 2 bases short, with 10 bases between. The CDR3 sequence is 12 residues long. Germline values: CDR1 SQVTM, CDR2 ANQGSEA. CDR3 DNA sequence: TGCAGCGTCAGGACAGACAACACTGAAGCTTTCTTT. Translated: CSVRTDNTEAFF.

The rearrangement uses TRBV5-1 and TRBJ2-5; maybe TRBD2 (6 bases). CDR3 length: 14 residues. Trimming stripped 4 bases from V and 2 bases from J, with 12 bases between. Germline-derived CDR1 and CDR2 are SGHRS and YFSETQ. The CDR3 region is CASSDPGTQETQYF. The CDR3 nucleotides are TGCGCCAGCAGCGACCCCGGGACTCAAGAGACCCAGTACTTC.

In DNA form, the CDR3 reads TGTGCCGGGGAAAAACAGAGTAGCTCCTACAATGAGCAGTTCTTC. It yields the protein CAGEKQSSSYNEQFF. The rearrangement uses TRBV6-1 and TRBJ2-1; D is unclear. CDR1 and CDR2 (germline): MNHNS, SASEGT. The CDR3 is 15 residues long. Trimming shortened V by 11 bases and J by 0 bases, and 17 bases separated the two germline ends.

The genes are TRBV6-6 and TRBJ2-5; D may be TRBD2 (5 bases). CDR1 and CDR2 from the germline V gene are MNHNY and SVGAGI (reference sequence). This CDR3 comprises 15 residues. V was trimmed by 6 bases and J by 4 bases, leaving 18 bases between them. The CDR3 nucleotides read TGTGCCAGCAGACCCCTCGGGGTAGCGAGAGAGACCCAGTACTTC. It is translated as CASRPLGVARETQYF.

The J gene is TRBJ2-3, the V gene TRBV14; no clear D. CDR1 and CDR2 from the germline V gene are SGHDN and FVKESK. This CDR3 spans 13 amino acids. Between the trimmed V and J ends, which lost 1 base and 7 bases, there was a span of 9 bases. CDR3 residues: CASSQVRANTQYF. DNA for the CDR3: TGTGCCAGCAGCCAAGTAAGGGCCAATACGCAGTATTTT.

This rearrangement joins TRBV5-6 to TRBJ1-2, with D unresolved. CDR1 and CDR2 from the germline V gene are SGHDT and YYEEEE. Deletions cut 1 base from V and 10 bases from J, with 8 bases between. The CDR3 loop spans 11 amino acids. The CDR3 DNA is TGTGCCAGCAGCTTGCGCAGCTTCTACACCTTC. It yields the protein CASSLRSFYTF.

The chain couples TRBV7-9 to TRBJ2-2; a weak D match, TRBD1 (6 bases). The CDR3 length is 13 residues. Germline V gene data show CDR1 as SEHNR and CDR2 as FQNEAQ (reference sequence). The ends were cut back, 2 bases at V and 7 bases at J, with 8 bases in the middle. In nucleotides, the CDR3 is TGTGCCAGCAGCTTACAGGGGAGCGGGGAGCTGTTTTTT. This codes for CASSLQGSGELFF.

The J gene is TRBJ1-1, the V gene TRBV7-9; 7 positions agree with TRBD1. V trimming: 2 bases; J trimming: 2 bases; junction bases outside the gene matches: 5. Germline CDR1 and CDR2: SEHNR and FQNEAQ (reference sequence). The CDR3 consists of 15 residues. CDR3 region: CASSLSGQPNTEAFF. The DNA for the CDR3 is TGTGCCAGCAGCTTATCGGGACAGCCTAACACTGAAGCTTTCTTT.

The chain couples TRBV2 to TRBJ2-7; D remains unclear. CDR3 length equals 13 residues. Germline loops: CDR1 SNHLY, CDR2 FYNNEI. Trimming took off 5 bases at V and 1 base at J, with 9 bases between the two ends. This CDR3 reads CASSWYGSYEQYF. Here the CDR3 DNA reads TGTGCCAGCAGTTGGTACGGATCCTACGAGCAGTACTTC.

The gene calls are TRBV21-1 and TRBJ1-4. TRBV21-1 is termed a pseudogene. The length of the CDR3 is 14 residues. CDR3 in amino acids: CASSTGPHNEKLFF. DNA for the CDR3: TGTGCCAGCAGCACGGGACCGCATAATGAAAAACTGTTTTTT.

The chain is built from TRBV15 and TRBJ2-3, with a possible D match to TRBD2 (6 bases). This CDR3 contains 16 residues. V was clipped by 0 bases and J by 2 bases, with 12 bases between them. Germline loops: CDR1 LNHNV, CDR2 YYDKDF (reference sequence). CDR3 sequence (DNA): TGTGCCACCAGCAGAGATCGAGGCGGGAACACAGATACGCAGTATTTT. Protein product: CATSRDRGGNTDTQYF.

The chain carries TRBV10-3 and TRBJ2-5; D not resolved. This CDR3 has 15 residues. V was cut by 2 bases and J by 0 bases, with 10 bases left in between. Germline CDR1 reads ENHRY; CDR2 reads SYGVKD. CDR3 loop: CAISEAQSYQETQYF. The CDR3 DNA sequence: TGTGCCATCAGTGAGGCGCAGAGTTACCAAGAGACCCAGTACTTC.